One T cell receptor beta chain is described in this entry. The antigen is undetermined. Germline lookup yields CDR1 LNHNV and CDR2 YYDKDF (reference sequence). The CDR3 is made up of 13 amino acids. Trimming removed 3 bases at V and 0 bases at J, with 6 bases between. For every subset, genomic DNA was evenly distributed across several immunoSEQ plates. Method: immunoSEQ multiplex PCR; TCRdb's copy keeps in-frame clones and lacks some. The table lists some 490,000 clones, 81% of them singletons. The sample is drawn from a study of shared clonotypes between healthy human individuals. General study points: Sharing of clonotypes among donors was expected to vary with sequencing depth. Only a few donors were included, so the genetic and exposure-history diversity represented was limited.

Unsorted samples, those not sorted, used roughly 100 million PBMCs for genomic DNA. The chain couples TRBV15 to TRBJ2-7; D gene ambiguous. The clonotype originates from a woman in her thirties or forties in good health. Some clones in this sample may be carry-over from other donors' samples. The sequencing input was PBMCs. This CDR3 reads CATSSTVSYEQYF. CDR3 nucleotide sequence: TGTGCCACCAGCAGCACAGTCTCCTACGAGCAGTACTTC.